This is a list of T cell receptor beta chains from one sample in a study of blood T cell repertoires in COVID-19. The repertoire was sequenced with immunoSEQ multiplex PCR; TCRdb's copy has only in-frame clones and lacks some. The sample has a few hundred thousand clones; about 90% are singletons. The sample comprised PBMCs or T cells enriched from blood (not recorded which). These receptors came from a man aged 18 to 29 who had recovered from COVID-19. Each CDR3 is given with its conserved first and last residue. A D gene is named only where the DNA matches it firmly. Only some rows state a clone size, as once, few, many or a class for expanded clones.

d_gene	j_gene	abundance	v_gene	CDR3aa	CDR3nt
TRBD1	TRBJ2-5	once	TRBV7-2	CASRQGQRIETQYF	TGTGCCAGCAGACAGGGACAGCGTATCGAGACCCAGTACTTC
NA	TRBJ2-1	NA	TRBV29-1	CSVLGLGGYNEQFF	TGCAGCGTTTTAGGACTAGGGGGATACAATGAGCAGTTCTTC
NA	TRBJ2-5	NA	TRBV6-1	CASSEPQLETQYF	TGTGCCAGCAGTGAACCCCAACTAGAGACCCAGTACTTC
TRBD1	TRBJ1-2	NA	TRBV4-1	CASSQGTGKYGYTF	TGCGCCAGCAGCCAAGGGACAGGGAAATATGGCTACACCTTC
NA	TRBJ2-7	NA	TRBV11-3	CASSLNQGRYYEQYF	TGTGCCAGCAGCTTAAATCAGGGGCGGTACTACGAGCAGTACTTC
NA	TRBJ1-5	NA	TRBV6-1	CASSEAVVGAPQHF	TGTGCCAGCAGTGAAGCGGTGGTAGGGGCGCCCCAGCATTTT
TRBD1	TRBJ1-1	NA	TRBV6-2/TRBV6-3	CASSNLHRGDTEAFF	TGTGCCAGCAGTAACCTTCACAGGGGCGATACTGAAGCTTTCTTT
NA	TRBJ1-4	NA	TRBV6-2/TRBV6-3	CASSYRGWTNEKLFF	TGTGCCAGCAGTTACAGGGGTTGGACTAATGAAAAACTGTTTTTT
TRBD2	TRBJ2-2	NA	TRBV5-6	CASSSTGLDTGELFF	TGTGCCAGCAGCTCCACCGGACTAGACACCGGGGAGCTGTTTTTT
NA	TRBJ1-2	NA	TRBV5-4	CASSSGRPLDYGYTF	TGTGCCAGCAGCTCAGGCCGCCCCTTGGATTATGGCTACACCTTC
NA	TRBJ2-2	NA	TRBV9	CASRRGLAGELFF	TGTGCCAGCAGGCGAGGGTTGGCCGGGGAGCTGTTTTTT
NA	TRBJ2-1	NA	TRBV29-1	CSVFGGEEIQFF	TGCAGCGTTTTCGGCGGGGAGGAGATTCAGTTCTTC
NA	TRBJ2-7	NA	TRBV9	CASSPGARRESYEQYF	TGTGCCAGCAGCCCAGGGGCTCGAAGGGAGTCCTACGAGCAGTACTTC
TRBD1	TRBJ1-1	NA	TRBV5-4	CASSLGTGLTEAFF	TGTGCCAGCAGCTTGGGGACAGGGTTAACTGAAGCTTTCTTT
NA	TRBJ2-2	NA	TRBV19	CASTGRTLSGTGELFF	TGTGCCAGTACGGGCAGGACACTATCGGGCACCGGGGAGCTGTTTTTT
NA	TRBJ1-6	once	TRBV3-1/TRBV3-2	CASSHPQGNSPLHF	TGTGCCAGCAGCCATCCCCAGGGAAATTCACCCCTCCACTTT
NA	TRBJ1-1	NA	TRBV9	CASSVGGQNTEAFF	TGTGCCAGCAGCGTAGGAGGTCAGAACACTGAAGCTTTCTTT
NA	TRBJ1-2	NA	TRBV6-5	CASSYLGGATGHGYTF	TGTGCCAGCAGTTACCTAGGGGGGGCGACGGGTCACGGCTACACCTTC
NA	TRBJ2-7	NA	TRBV3-1/TRBV3-2	CASSQEAARSYEQYF	TGTGCCAGCAGCCAAGAAGCGGCTAGATCTTACGAGCAGTACTTC
TRBD1	TRBJ1-2	few	TRBV2	CASRPGTGSYGYTF	TGTGCCAGCAGGCCTGGGACAGGGTCCTATGGCTACACCTTC
NA	TRBJ2-7	NA	TRBV9	CASSFPRSEQYF	TGTGCCAGCAGCTTTCCTCGCAGCGAGCAGTACTTC
NA	TRBJ2-1	NA	TRBV29-1	CSVEHGGFFEQFF	TGCAGCGTTGAACATGGGGGGTTTTTTGAGCAGTTCTTC
NA	TRBJ1-4	NA	TRBV18	CASSATGGDTEKLFF	TGTGCCAGCTCCGCCACAGGTGGGGATACTGAAAAACTGTTTTTT
NA	TRBJ2-7	NA	TRBV28	CASSANKPGYEQYF	TGTGCCAGCAGTGCTAACAAACCGGGCTACGAGCAGTACTTC
NA	TRBJ1-6	NA	TRBV9	CASSVVMNSPLHF	TGTGCCAGCAGCGTAGTAATGAATTCACCCCTCCACTTT
TRBD2	TRBJ2-1	NA	TRBV10-2	CASSAQTGGWNEQFF	TGCGCCAGCAGTGCACAAACGGGAGGCTGGAATGAGCAGTTCTTC
TRBD2	TRBJ2-7	NA	TRBV28	CASSFTSGYEQYF	TGTGCCAGCAGTTTTACTAGCGGCTACGAGCAGTACTTC
NA	TRBJ1-2	few	TRBV6-5	CASSYSAFEGYTF	TGTGCCAGCAGTTACTCAGCGTTCGAGGGCTACACCTTC
NA	TRBJ1-1	NA	TRBV6-5	CASSYGPPEAFF	TGTGCCAGCAGTTACGGGCCCCCTGAAGCTTTCTTT
NA	TRBJ1-2	NA	TRBV11-3	CASSLDRDYGYTF	TGTGCCAGCAGCTTAGACAGGGACTATGGCTACACCTTC
NA	TRBJ1-5	few	TRBV7-9	CASSSDRPRNNQPQHF	TGTGCCAGCAGCTCCGACAGGCCCCGGAACAATCAGCCCCAGCATTTT
NA	TRBJ2-7	once	TRBV7-9	CASSPWSGSYEQYF	TGTGCCAGCAGCCCATGGAGCGGCTCCTACGAGCAGTACTTC